The 24 T cell receptor beta chains presented below share a single source sample, sequenced in a study of blood T cells in healthy people across ages. A second PCR, run for about 7 to 11 cycles, used a sample-barcoded 5' primer plus a J-beta primer mix. One entry per CDR3 protein, called by TCRdb with MiXCR from the 5' RACE reads. Seen here are hundreds of thousands of distinct CDR3 sequences, approximately 50% observed once, and the top ten hold 30% to 35%. Material for sequencing was blood. The receptors stem from a woman aged 55-75 years in good health.

The chain is built from TRBV11-2 and TRBJ2-2, with D unresolved. This CDR3 is built from 11 residues. Germline CDR1 is SGHAT and CDR2 is FQNNGV. Deletions cut 1 base from V and 10 bases from J, with 4 bases between. The CDR3 sequence: CASSLGLELFF. The CDR3 DNA is TGTGCCAGCAGCTTAGGCTTGGAGCTGTTTTTT.

The rearrangement uses TRBV5-1 and TRBJ2-1; the D gene is possibly TRBD2 (5 bases). Germline CDR1 and CDR2: SGHRS and YFSETQ. V lost 6 bases, J lost 0 bases, and 13 bases lay in between. The CDR3 has 15 residues. The CDR3 sequence is CASTQRRYSYNEQFF. As DNA, the CDR3 is TGCGCCAGCACTCAGCGGAGGTACTCCTACAATGAGCAGTTCTTC.

The chain has TRBV6-2 or TRBV6-3 and TRBJ2-5, with D tentatively TRBD1 (6 bases). The DNA end lines up better with TRBJ2-7; the J call may be wrong. CDR1 and CDR2 (germline): MNHEY, SVGEGT. The CDR3 runs to 15 residues. The CDR3 protein is CASLPRGRASYEQYF. In DNA, the CDR3 is TGTGCCAGCCTCCCCAGGGGCAGGGCTAGCTACGAGCAGTACTTC.

The CDR3 DNA is TGTGCCAGCAGCTTAGGGGACAGGGTAACTGAGACCCAGTACTTC. This gives the protein CASSLGDRVTETQYF. This sequence joins TRBV7-9 and TRBJ2-5; 9 bases are a match to TRBD1. CDR1 is SEHNR, CDR2 FQNEAQ, per germline (reference sequence). Trimming cost V 1 base and J 5 bases; bases outside gene matches: 5. CDR3 size: 15 residues. Full variable domain (outside the CDR3, taken from reference TRBV7-9 and TRBJ2-5): DTGVSQNPRHKITKRGQNVTFRCDPISEHNRLYWYRQTLGQGPEFLTYFQNEAQLEKSRLLSDRFSAERPKGSFSTLEIQRTEQGDSAMYLCASSLGDRVTETQYFGPGTRLLVL.

The sample holds a few counts of this clonotype. This chain links TRBV20-1 with TRBJ2-1, with a tentative D call TRBD2 (6 bases). Trimming took off 1 base at V and 3 bases at J, with 16 bases between the two ends. The CDR3 runs to 16 residues. CDR1 is DFQATT and CDR2 is SNEGSKA in the germline V gene (reference sequence). The CDR3 region is CSARGRESRGYNEQFF. The CDR3 nucleotides are TGCAGTGCTAGAGGGAGGGAGTCCCGAGGCTACAATGAGCAGTTCTTC.

The V and J genes are TRBV11-2 and TRBJ2-3; the D gene is possibly TRBD2 (5 bases). V was cut by 3 bases and J by 6 bases, with 13 bases left in between. Germline CDR1 is SGHAT and CDR2 is FQNNGV. This CDR3 has 14 residues. For the CDR3, the DNA is TGTGCCAGCAGCTTGTCCGGACTGTCTGATACGCAGTATTTT. Its translation: CASSLSGLSDTQYF.

The V and J genes are TRBV9 and TRBJ1-2; tentatively, D is TRBD1 (5 bases). V shed 4 bases and J shed 4 bases, with 17 bases lying between them. Germline V gives CDR1 SGDLS, CDR2 YYNGEE. The length of the CDR3 is 15 residues. CDR3 bases: TGTGCCAGCAGCCCCCGCGGATCAGGGCGCTATGGCTACACCTTC. Encoded protein: CASSPRGSGRYGYTF.

J is TRBJ2-7 and V is TRBV21-1; the table calls TRBD1, which could not be checked here. TRBV21-1 is tagged as a pseudogene. The CDR3 is 15 amino acids. For the CDR3, the DNA is TGTGCCAGCAGCAAAGCTAGGACAGGAAGGGAAGAGCAGTACTTC. This sequence encodes CASSKARTGREEQYF.

The V gene is TRBV2, the J gene TRBJ2-1, with 8 positions matching TRBD2. The V segment lost 6 bases and the J segment 9 bases; nucleotides outside the gene matches: 7. The CDR3 covers 13 residues. Germline CDR1 is SNHLY and CDR2 is FYNNEI. CDR3 in DNA: TGTGCCAGCAGCGCCGAGACTAGCGTTGAGCAGTTCTTC. It translates to CASSAETSVEQFF. Full variable domain (missing parts from reference TRBV2 and TRBJ2-1): EPEVTQTPSHQVTQMGQEVILRCVPISNHLYFYWYRQILGQKVEFLVSFYNNEISEKSEIFDDQFSVERPDGSNFTLKIRSTKLEDSAMYFCASSAETSVEQFFGPGTRLTVL.

This clonotype showed up just a few times. V is TRBV29-1 and J is TRBJ2-1; unclear D gene. This CDR3 contains 12 residues. CDR1 and CDR2 (germline): SQVTM, ANQGSEA. The V end was cut by 3 bases, the J end by 4 bases, with 7 bases between. CDR3 protein: CSVDHLYNEQFF. The CDR3 nucleotides are TGCAGCGTTGATCATCTTTACAATGAGCAGTTCTTC.

This clonotype occurred a few times. The rearrangement uses TRBV6-6 and TRBJ1-2; no definite D call. CDR1 and CDR2 from the germline V gene are MNHNY and SVGAGI (reference sequence). V dropped 6 bases and J dropped 3 bases, with 14 bases sitting between them. This CDR3 is built from 14 residues. CDR3 bases: TGTGCCAGCAGCTTTCGAGGCTCTGACTATGGCTACACCTTC. Translation: CASSFRGSDYGYTF.

Only a few counts were recorded for this clonotype. The rearrangement uses TRBV3-1 and TRBJ1-2, with 10 bases identical to TRBD1. The germline gives CDR1 LGHDT, CDR2 YNNKEL (reference sequence). V shed 5 bases and J 6 bases; nucleotides not matched to a gene: 3. The CDR3 loop spans 13 amino acids. CDR3 residues: CASSYGTGDGYTF. CDR3 nucleotide sequence: TGTGCCAGCAGCTACGGGACAGGGGATGGCTACACCTTC.

Ten or more counts support this clonotype. This chain links TRBV29-1 with TRBJ2-3; possibly TRBD2 for D (5 bases). Trimming removed 1 base from V and 6 bases from J, with 5 bases in between. Germline CDR1 is SQVTM and CDR2 is ANQGSEA. The CDR3 runs to 11 residues. The CDR3 region has the DNA TGCAGCGTTGAAGTAGCGGATACGCAGTATTTT. Its translation is CSVEVADTQYF.

A word on this clonotype: The junction differs from germline at one of its ends, possibly a read error. The rearrangement links TRBV7-9 to TRBJ2-3, with 11 nucleotides matching TRBD2. This CDR3 is built from 15 residues. Germline loops: CDR1 SEHNR, CDR2 FQNEAQ (reference sequence). The CDR3 sequence: CDSSIGTSGADTQYF. CDR3 DNA sequence: TGTGACAGCAGCATCGGGACTAGCGGAGCAGATACGCAGTATTTT.

The genes are TRBV20-1 and TRBJ2-6; D is unclear. This CDR3 is 13 amino acids long. Trimming removed 3 bases from V and 2 bases from J, with 5 bases in between. CDR1 and CDR2 (germline): DFQATT, SNEGSKA (reference sequence). CDR3 DNA: TGCAGTGCTAGGCTAACTGGGGCCAACGTCCTGACTTTC. Translated: CSARLTGANVLTF.

This clonotype occurred once. The CDR3 reads CASSEYGTGGYEQYF. DNA of the CDR3: TGTGCCAGCAGTGAATATGGGACAGGGGGCTACGAGCAGTACTTC. The chain combines TRBV2 with TRBJ2-7; 11 bases map to TRBD1. The CDR3 runs 15 residues. With 2 bases clipped from V and 3 bases from J, the junction kept 3 bases outside the gene matches. CDR1 and CDR2 from the germline V gene are SNHLY and FYNNEI.

The rearrangement uses TRBV2 and TRBJ1-2; possibly TRBD1 for D (5 bases). V was shortened by 4 bases and J by 0 bases, with 9 bases between the two germline ends. This CDR3 comprises 14 residues. Germline CDR1 SNHLY, CDR2 FYNNEI. CDR3 bases: TGTGCCAGCAGTGGAGCGACAGCTAACTATGGCTACACCTTC. Translated, it gives CASSGATANYGYTF.

The chain has TRBV20-1 and TRBJ2-5; no firm D call. V was trimmed by 6 bases and J by 11 bases, leaving 22 bases between them. CDR1 DFQATT and CDR2 SNEGSKA come from the germline V gene (reference sequence). The length of the CDR3 is 13 residues. CDR3 DNA sequence: TGCAGTGCCCCGAGGAGTAGTTTGGGTGAGCAGTACTTC. Translation gives CSAPRSSLGEQYF.

The chain combines TRBV20-1 with TRBJ1-5; 9 bases align to TRBD1. The V gene's germline CDR1 is DFQATT and CDR2 SNEGSKA (reference sequence). The CDR3 extends over 13 amino acids. Trimming removed 5 bases from V and 4 bases from J; junction bases left unmatched: 3. CDR3 in amino acids: CSAWTGANQPQHF. The DNA of the CDR3 is TGCAGTGCTTGGACAGGGGCTAATCAGCCCCAGCATTTT.

The chain recombines TRBV3-1 with TRBJ2-7, with D tentatively TRBD1 (6 bases). The ends were cut back, 3 bases at V and 3 bases at J, with 9 bases in the middle. This CDR3 is 13 amino acids long. The germline CDR1 and CDR2 sequences are LGHDT and YNNKEL (reference sequence). The CDR3 region has the DNA TGTGCCAGCAGCCACAGGGACATCTACGAGCAGTACTTC. Translation gives CASSHRDIYEQYF.

The rearrangement links TRBV29-1 to TRBJ2-7; the match to TRBD1 covers 7 bases. From germline, CDR1 is SQVTM and CDR2 ANQGSEA. The ends lost 7 bases at V and 5 bases at J; junction bases unmatched: 8. The CDR3 has 12 residues. CDR3 sequence: CSANRGGNEQYF. CDR3 nucleotides: TGCAGCGCCAACAGGGGTGGGAACGAGCAGTACTTC.

This chain links TRBV20-1 with TRBJ2-7, with D possibly being TRBD2 (6 bases). The CDR3 contains 14 residues. V was shortened by 0 bases and J by 3 bases, with 12 bases between the two germline ends. Germline V gives CDR1 DFQATT, CDR2 SNEGSKA (reference sequence). The CDR3 DNA sequence: TGCAGTGCTAGAGATCTAGCGAGCATCTACGAGCAGTACTTC. Its translation: CSARDLASIYEQYF.

This clonotype turned up a few times. At one of its ends the junction is not consistent with the germline gene, which may arise from a read error. The chain combines TRBV20-1 with TRBJ2-7; 9 bases map to TRBD2. This CDR3 contains 16 residues. Germline V CDR1 and CDR2: DFQATT, SNEGSKA (reference sequence). DNA of the CDR3: TGCAGTGCTAGAGAACCGCCCGGGACTAGCTCCTCCGAGCAGTACTTC. This codes for CSAREPPGTSSSEQYF.

The genes are TRBV3-1 and TRBJ2-3, with TRBD1 identical over 8 bases. Germline V gene lookup returns CDR1 LGHDT and CDR2 YNNKEL (reference sequence). The CDR3 runs to 13 residues. V shed 2 bases, J shed 8 bases, and the junction held 3 bases outside the gene matches. The CDR3 reads CASSQSDRATQYF. CDR3 in DNA: TGTGCCAGCAGCCAATCGGACAGGGCTACGCAGTATTTT.